The 25 T cell receptor beta chains presented below share a single source sample, sequenced in a study of blood T cell repertoires in COVID-19. Assay: immunoSEQ multiplex PCR; the TCRdb copy retains only in-frame clones and omits some. In the table there are around 140,000 clones, around four fifths of which are singletons. The sequenced material came from PBMCs or T cells enriched from blood (not recorded which). Receptors were obtained from a woman aged 45-59 years with acute COVID-19.

This clone appeared a single time. This chain uses TRBV10-3 with TRBJ1-5, with D possibly TRBD1 on 5 matching bases. Per the germline V gene, CDR1 is ENHRY and CDR2 is SYGVKD. V dropped 0 bases and J dropped 1 base, with 10 bases sitting between them. The CDR3 totals 16 residues. The CDR3 DNA reads as TGTGCCATCAGTGAGTCGATACAGGACAGCAATCAGCCCCAGCATTTT. As protein: CAISESIQDSNQPQHF.

The chain carries TRBV7-8 and TRBJ1-6, with a weak D call TRBD1 (6 bases). Germline CDR1 is SGHVS and CDR2 is FQNEAQ. Trimming took 5 bases from V and 10 from J, leaving 18 bases between them. This CDR3 region has 15 residues. CDR3 sequence: CASSPMTGLESPLHF. The CDR3 coding sequence is TGTGCCAGCAGCCCGATGACAGGTTTAGAGTCACCCCTCCACTTT.

V gene TRBV5-4 combines with J gene TRBJ2-3; TRBD2 agrees at 8 bases. Germline values: CDR1 SGHNT, CDR2 YYREEE (reference sequence). The CDR3 extends over 15 amino acids. V lost 3 bases, J lost 6 bases, and 9 bases stayed unmatched. Written as DNA, the CDR3 is TGTGCCAGCAGCTCGCGGACTAGCACCCGGGATACGCAGTATTTT. This codes for CASSSRTSTRDTQYF.

This clone has a handful of counts. The chain employs TRBV7-3 and TRBJ2-2; 10 bases agree with TRBD1. V trimming: 6 bases; J trimming: 6 bases; junction bases outside the gene matches: 4. Germline V CDR1 and CDR2: SGHTA, FQGTGA. The CDR3 loop spans 14 amino acids. In nucleotides, the CDR3 is TGTGCCAGCAGGACAGGGGGCGCTTCCGGGGAGCTGTTTTTT. It is translated as CASRTGGASGELFF.

This chain connects TRBV19 to TRBJ2-1; 13 bases agree with TRBD2. This CDR3 has 17 amino acids. The trim removed 1 base at V and 6 bases at J, leaving 6 bases unmatched. The germline V gene encodes CDR1 LNHDA and CDR2 SQIVND (reference sequence). For the CDR3, the DNA is TGTGCCAGTAGTATAGTACTAGCGGGGGGGCCTGGCAATGAGCAGTTCTTC. Protein: CASSIVLAGGPGNEQFF.

This clone was observed a handful of times. The V and J genes are TRBV19 and TRBJ1-5; possibly TRBD1 for D (5 bases). Trimming took off 7 bases at V and 2 bases at J, with 12 bases between the two ends. CDR3 length: 14 amino acids. Germline lookup yields CDR1 LNHDA and CDR2 SQIVND (reference sequence). The DNA of the CDR3 is TGTGCCAGTACCAAAGGAGGGGGCAATCAGCCCCAGCATTTT. Amino acids: CASTKGGGNQPQHF.

The sample holds one count of this clone. The V and J genes are TRBV10-3 and TRBJ2-7; TRBD1 agrees at 8 bases. The CDR3 spans 15 residues. Germline CDR1 is ENHRY and CDR2 is SYGVKD. Germline trimming cut 3 bases from V and 11 bases from J; bases unmatched to any gene: 15. CDR3: CAISELDRASELEYF. The CDR3 region has the DNA TGTGCCATCAGTGAATTGGACAGGGCGAGTGAGTTGGAGTACTTC.

CDR3: CASSLGFGQGIADTQYF. The CDR3 nucleotides read TGTGCCAGCAGCTTAGGCTTCGGACAGGGGATTGCAGATACGCAGTATTTT. The chain combines TRBV11-3 with TRBJ2-3, with 9 bases that match TRBD1. Germline-derived CDR1 and CDR2 are SGHNT and YENEEA. The trim removed 1 base at V and 4 bases at J, leaving 9 bases unmatched. CDR3 length: 17 residues.

This clone was seen only a few times. The rearrangement joins TRBV7-2 to TRBJ2-2; D call uncertain. V was trimmed by 1 base and J by 4 bases, leaving 7 bases between them. The CDR3 has 14 residues. Germline V gene lookup returns CDR1 SGHTA and CDR2 FQGNSA. The CDR3 is CASSLDYSTGELFF. The CDR3 nucleotides are TGTGCCAGCAGCTTAGACTACTCCACCGGGGAGCTGTTTTTT.

The chain recombines TRBV6-5 with TRBJ1-6, with D possibly TRBD1 on 6 matching bases. CDR1 MNHEY and CDR2 SVGAGI come from the germline V gene. V was cut by 6 bases and J by 6 bases, with 12 bases left in between. The CDR3 extends over 14 amino acids. CDR3 nucleotide sequence: TGTGCCAGCAGCCTACAGGGAATTAATTCACCCCTCCACTTT. Encoded protein: CASSLQGINSPLHF.

The rearrangement links TRBV7-9 to TRBJ1-1; D gene ambiguous. V was trimmed by 4 bases and J by 0 bases, leaving 9 bases between them. The germline CDR1 and CDR2 sequences are SEHNR and FQNEAQ (reference sequence). This CDR3 spans 14 amino acids. The CDR3 sequence is CASSSSRVNTEAFF. The CDR3, as DNA: TGTGCCAGCAGCTCGTCGAGGGTGAACACTGAAGCTTTCTTT.

The chain is built from TRBV19 and TRBJ1-1; no reliable D call. This CDR3 is 14 amino acids long. The V gene's germline CDR1 is LNHDA and CDR2 SQIVND (reference sequence). Deletions cut 3 bases from V and 3 bases from J, with 11 bases between. CDR3 region: CASSINREDTEAFF. The CDR3 DNA sequence: TGTGCCAGTAGTATTAACCGGGAAGACACTGAAGCTTTCTTT.

This clone was detected ten times or more. This rearrangement joins TRBV7-6 to TRBJ2-7, with 13 nucleotides matching TRBD2. This CDR3 spans 17 amino acids. V shed 5 bases, J shed 6 bases, and the junction held 13 bases outside the gene matches. Germline CDR1 reads SGHVS; CDR2 reads FNYEAQ. The CDR3 protein is CASSTQPHGLAGVEQYF. The CDR3 DNA reads TGTGCCAGCAGCACCCAGCCCCACGGACTAGCGGGAGTCGAGCAGTACTTC.

The genes are TRBV18 and TRBJ2-6; TRBD2 might be the D (5 bases). The V end was cut by 3 bases, the J end by 1 base, with 7 bases between. CDR3 length equals 15 residues. The germline gives CDR1 KGHSH, CDR2 LQKENI. Here the CDR3 DNA reads TGTGCCAGCTCACCGACTATATCTGGGGCCAACGTCCTGACTTTC. Amino acids: CASSPTISGANVLTF. Drawing the rest from reference TRBV18 and TRBJ2-6, the complete variable domain is NAGVMQNPRHLVRRRGQEARLRCSPMKGHSHVYWYRQLPEEGLKFMVYLQKENIIDESGMPKERFSAEFPKEGPSILRIQQVVRGDSAAYFCASSPTISGANVLTFGAGSRLTVL.

The chain is built from TRBV2 and TRBJ2-3; 15 bases map to TRBD2. This CDR3 region has 16 residues. CDR1 is SNHLY, CDR2 FYNNEI, per germline. Unmatched junction bases numbered 9, after V lost 9 bases and J lost 5 bases. The CDR3 reads CASSNLGLAGGDTQYF. The CDR3 bases are TGTGCCAGTAGTAATTTGGGACTAGCGGGAGGAGATACGCAGTATTTT.

This chain links TRBV19 with TRBJ2-1; 12 nucleotides agree with TRBD2. V lost 4 bases and J lost 3; bases outside the gene matches: 7. Germline loops: CDR1 LNHDA, CDR2 SQIVND (reference sequence). The CDR3 totals 17 residues. The CDR3 is CASSSQLAGGLYNEQFF. CDR3 nucleotide sequence: TGTGCCAGTAGTAGCCAACTAGCGGGAGGTCTCTACAATGAGCAGTTCTTC.

V usage is TRBV6-5 and J usage is TRBJ1-2; D ambiguous. Germline CDR1 is MNHEY and CDR2 is SVGAGI. With 7 bases removed from V and 2 bases from J, the gap between germline ends came to 11 bases. The CDR3 spans 13 residues. CDR3 coding DNA: TGTGCCAGCACACGGCGCGGGAACTATGGCTACACCTTC. Its protein product is CASTRRGNYGYTF.

The chain recombines TRBV9 with TRBJ1-2; perhaps TRBD1 as D (5 bases). This CDR3 has 16 residues. CDR1 SGDLS and CDR2 YYNGEE come from the germline V gene. Trimming took 4 bases from V and 2 from J, leaving 18 bases between them. CDR3 bases: TGTGCCAGCAGCCTCGGGGGGACGGCAGGGAACTATGGCTACACCTTC. Protein: CASSLGGTAGNYGYTF.

V and J are TRBV7-9 and TRBJ2-5, with a weak D call TRBD1 (5 bases). V lost 7 bases and J 1 base, leaving 19 bases between the germline ends. The CDR3 has 16 amino acids. Germline V gene data show CDR1 as SEHNR and CDR2 as FQNEAQ (reference sequence). The CDR3 reads CASTPRPGQGQETQYF. The CDR3 nucleotides are TGTGCCAGCACCCCCCGCCCAGGGCAGGGCCAAGAGACCCAGTACTTC.

The V and J genes are TRBV5-1 and TRBJ2-5, with 9 nucleotides matching TRBD1. This CDR3 comprises 15 residues. Unmatched junction bases numbered 9, after V lost 5 bases and J lost 4 bases. Germline-derived CDR1 and CDR2 are SGHRS and YFSETQ. This chain's CDR3 is CASRPSQGARETQYF. The CDR3 coding sequence is TGCGCCAGCAGACCATCACAGGGGGCGCGAGAGACCCAGTACTTC.

This chain links TRBV3-1 (or the pseudogene TRBV3-2) with TRBJ1-2; D possibly corresponds to TRBD1 (5 bases). The germline CDR1 and CDR2 sequences are LGHDT and YNNKEL (reference sequence). Deletions cut 3 bases from V and 8 bases from J, with 10 bases between. The CDR3 runs 12 residues. CDR3 residues: CASSQQGRGYTF. CDR3 DNA sequence: TGTGCCAGCAGCCAGCAGGGTCGCGGCTACACCTTC.

CDR3: CSASDRYNEQFF. CDR3 DNA: TGCAGTGCTAGTGACAGATACAATGAGCAGTTCTTC. The chain uses TRBV20-1 and TRBJ2-1; weak D call: TRBD1 (5 bases). The CDR3 totals 12 residues. Germline CDR1 and CDR2: DFQATT and SNEGSKA (reference sequence). The V gene lost 3 bases and the J gene lost 4 bases, with 7 bases spanning the gap.

The chain has TRBV6-5 and TRBJ1-2, with TRBD1 identical over 11 bases. J gave up 9 bases and V 4 bases, and 7 bases lay outside the gene matches. Germline CDR1 and CDR2: MNHEY and SVGAGI. This CDR3 has 14 amino acids. The CDR3 DNA reads as TGTGCCAGCAGTTTCACCGGACAGGGGGCTAGCTACACCTTC. Translated: CASSFTGQGASYTF.

This sequence joins TRBV7-2 and TRBJ1-1; TRBD1 aligns across 8 bases. Germline-derived CDR1 and CDR2 are SGHTA and FQGNSA. The CDR3 length is 13 residues. With 5 bases clipped from V and 3 bases from J, the junction kept 2 bases outside the gene matches. DNA of the CDR3: TGTGCCAGCAGCCTGACAGGGGACACTGAAGCTTTCTTT. Amino acids: CASSLTGDTEAFF.

The chain uses TRBV3-1 (or the pseudogene TRBV3-2) and TRBJ1-6; TRBD1 might be the D (6 bases). CDR1 LGHDT and CDR2 YNNKEL come from the germline V gene (reference sequence). V was clipped by 4 bases and J by 0 bases, with 16 bases between them. CDR3 length equals 18 residues. CDR3 in amino acids: CASSLQGGGSSYNSPLHF. The CDR3 DNA sequence: TGTGCCAGCAGCCTACAGGGAGGGGGGAGCTCCTATAATTCACCCCTCCACTTT.